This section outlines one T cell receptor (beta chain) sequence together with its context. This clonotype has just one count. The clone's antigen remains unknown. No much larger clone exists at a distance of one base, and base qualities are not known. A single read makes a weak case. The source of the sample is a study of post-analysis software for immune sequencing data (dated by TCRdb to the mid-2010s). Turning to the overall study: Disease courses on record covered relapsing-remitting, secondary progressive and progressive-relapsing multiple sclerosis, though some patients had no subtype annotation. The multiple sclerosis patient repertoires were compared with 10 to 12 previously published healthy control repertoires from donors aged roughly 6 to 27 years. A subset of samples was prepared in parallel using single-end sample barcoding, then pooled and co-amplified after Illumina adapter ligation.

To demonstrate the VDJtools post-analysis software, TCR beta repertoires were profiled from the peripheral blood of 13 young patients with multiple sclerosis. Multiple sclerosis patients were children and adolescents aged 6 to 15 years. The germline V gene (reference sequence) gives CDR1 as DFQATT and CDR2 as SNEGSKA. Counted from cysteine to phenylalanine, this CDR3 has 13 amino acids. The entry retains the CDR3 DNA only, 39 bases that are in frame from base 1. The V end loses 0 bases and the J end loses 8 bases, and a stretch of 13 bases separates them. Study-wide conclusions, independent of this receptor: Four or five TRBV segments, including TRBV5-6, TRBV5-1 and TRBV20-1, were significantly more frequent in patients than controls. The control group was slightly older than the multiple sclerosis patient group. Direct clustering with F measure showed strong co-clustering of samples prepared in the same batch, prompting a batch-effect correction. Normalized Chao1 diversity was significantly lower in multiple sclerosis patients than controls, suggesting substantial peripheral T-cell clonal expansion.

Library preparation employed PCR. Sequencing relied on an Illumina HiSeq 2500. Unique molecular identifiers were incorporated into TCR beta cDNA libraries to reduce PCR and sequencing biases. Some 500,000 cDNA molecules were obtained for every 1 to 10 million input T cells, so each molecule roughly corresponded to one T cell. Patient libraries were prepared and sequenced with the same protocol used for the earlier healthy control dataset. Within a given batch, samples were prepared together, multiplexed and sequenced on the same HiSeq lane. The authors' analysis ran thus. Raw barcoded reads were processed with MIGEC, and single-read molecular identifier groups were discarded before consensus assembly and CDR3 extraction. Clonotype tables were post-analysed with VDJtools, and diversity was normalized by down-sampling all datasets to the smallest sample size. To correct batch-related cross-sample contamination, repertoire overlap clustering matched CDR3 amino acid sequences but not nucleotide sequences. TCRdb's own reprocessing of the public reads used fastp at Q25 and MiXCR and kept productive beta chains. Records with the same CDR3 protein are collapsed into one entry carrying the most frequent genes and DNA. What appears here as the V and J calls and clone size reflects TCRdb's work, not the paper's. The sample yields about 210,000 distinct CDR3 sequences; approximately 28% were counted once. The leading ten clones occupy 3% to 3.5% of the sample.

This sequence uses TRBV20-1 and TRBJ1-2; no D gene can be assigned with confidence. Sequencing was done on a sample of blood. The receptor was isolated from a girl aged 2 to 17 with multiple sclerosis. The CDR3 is CSARDGLGGGYTF. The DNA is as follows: TGCAGTGCTAGAGATGGGTTAGGAGGCGGCTACACCTTC.